This entry is about one TCR beta chain. With V trimmed by 1 base and J by 5 bases, 13 bases remained unmatched. CDR1 is LGHNT, CDR2 FRNRAP, per germline. The length of the CDR3 is 18 residues. Into CD45RA+ naive and CD45RA-negative memory subsets, the CD4+ cells were split. These data come from a study of shared clonotypes between healthy human individuals. The DNA input per sorted-subset replicate PCR was around 200 ng, corresponding to roughly 31,000 T cell genomes. Using immunoSEQ multiplex PCR, the repertoire was profiled, and TCRdb retains in-frame clones only, with some absent. Among roughly 1,500,000 clones listed, under 99% were seen once.

The source material was naive CD4+ T cells sorted from blood. Regarding subset: CD45RA+ positively selected. The rearrangement links TRBV12-5 to TRBJ2-3, with TRBD2 identical over 9 bases. The clonotype comes from a young man in good health. CDR3 loop: CASGLARHSGGPRDTQYF. The CDR3, as DNA: TGTGCTAGTGGTTTGGCCCGTCATAGCGGGGGCCCACGAGATACGCAGTATTTT.